The 23 T cell receptor beta chains reported below all come from one sample, sequenced in a study of T cells after yellow fever vaccination. Each CDR3 protein is one row after TCRdb ran MiXCR on the 5' RACE reads. The repertoire consists of about 370,000 distinct CDR3 sequences, with around a tenth occurring once and the leading ten covering 18%. The source was PBMCs, collected on the day of the first yellow fever vaccination. The receptors stem from a man between 18 and 29 years old who received the YFV17D yellow fever vaccine.

In its sample, this clonotype was seen a few times. The gene calls are TRBV4-3 and TRBJ2-1, with 9 positions matching TRBD2. Germline loops: CDR1 LGHNA, CDR2 YSLEER. The CDR3 spans 15 residues. V lost 3 bases to trimming and J lost 8 bases; unmatched junction nucleotides: 8. CDR3 amino acids: CASSHPIAGVHEQFF. DNA of the CDR3: TGCGCCAGCAGCCACCCAATAGCGGGGGTCCATGAGCAGTTCTTC.

This clonotype came up a few times. This chain connects TRBV12-3 or TRBV12-4 to TRBJ2-7, with D hard to call. This CDR3 spans 14 amino acids. The V gene lost 1 base and the J gene lost 0 bases, with 7 bases spanning the gap. The CDR3 region is CASSLGAGSYEQYF. DNA for the CDR3: TGTGCCAGCAGTTTAGGGGCAGGCTCCTACGAGCAGTACTTC.

This clonotype was detected only a few times. The rearrangement links TRBV6-2 or TRBV6-3 to TRBJ2-1; 15 nucleotides agree with TRBD2. The CDR3 covers 22 residues. With V trimmed by 6 bases and J by 4 bases, 22 bases remained unmatched. The germline CDR1 and CDR2 sequences are MNHEY and SVGEGT. CDR3 sequence reads: CASRSRTSGGAVGPTWYNEQFF. In nucleotides, the CDR3 is TGTGCCAGCAGAAGCAGGACTAGCGGGGGGGCCGTTGGTCCCACATGGTACAATGAGCAGTTCTTC.

This clonotype was counted between two and nine times. This chain joins TRBV19 and TRBJ2-7, with D maybe TRBD1 (5 bases). This CDR3 has 13 amino acids. CDR1 and CDR2 (germline): LNHDA, SQIVND (reference sequence). The V end was cut by 7 bases, the J end by 3 bases, with 13 bases between. Written as DNA, the CDR3 is TGTGCCAGTAAAGGGCAGGGTAGCTACGAGCAGTACTTC. Translating it yields CASKGQGSYEQYF.

The rearrangement joins TRBV13 to TRBJ2-2, with 10 nucleotides matching TRBD1. This CDR3 region has 15 residues. From germline, CDR1 is PRHDT and CDR2 FYEKMQ (reference sequence). Germline trimming cut 5 bases from V and 7 bases from J; bases unmatched to any gene: 7. CDR3 in DNA: TGTGCCAGCAGCCCCGGGACAGGGGATCACGGGGAGCTGTTTTTT. Amino acid sequence: CASSPGTGDHGELFF. Full variable domain (outside the CDR3, taken from reference TRBV13 and TRBJ2-2): AAGVIQSPRHLIKEKRETATLKCYPIPRHDTVYWYQQGPGQDPQFLISFYEKMQSDKGSIPDRFSAQQFSDYHSELNMSSLELGDSALYFCASSPGTGDHGELFFGEGSRLTVL.

This clonotype turned up a few times. The chain uses TRBV2 and TRBJ2-7; 9 bases agree with TRBD1. Trimming at V came to 4 bases and at J to 7 bases, leaving 20 bases not matched to a gene. The CDR3 contains 18 residues. Germline V gives CDR1 SNHLY, CDR2 FYNNEI. The CDR3 coding sequence is TGTGCCAGCAGTGTGCAGGGGTCTGGACAGGGGATACGAAGGGAGCAGTACGTC. Translated: CASSVQGSGQGIRREQYV.

This clonotype occurred a few times. The chain uses TRBV29-1 and TRBJ1-2; D is possibly TRBD1 (5 bases). This CDR3 contains 14 residues. Germline assignment: CDR1 SQVTM and CDR2 ANQGSEA. The V end was cut by 0 bases, the J end by 7 bases, with 15 bases between. CDR3 in amino acids: CSVEERQNFIGYTF. In DNA, the CDR3 is TGCAGCGTTGAAGAAAGACAGAATTTCATTGGCTACACCTTC. Together with reference TRBV29-1 and TRBJ1-2, the CDR3 gives the full variable domain: SAVISQKPSRDICQRGTSLTIQCQVDSQVTMMFWYRQQPGQSLTLIATANQGSEATYESGFVIDKFPISRPNLTFSTLTVSNMSPEDSSIYLCSVEERQNFIGYTFGSGTRLTVV.

The chain combines TRBV5-1 with TRBJ2-3; D not certain. The length of the CDR3 is 14 residues. Trimming took 1 base from V and 4 from J, leaving 10 bases between them. Germline V lookup: CDR1 SGHRS, CDR2 YFSETQ. The CDR3 spells CASSLQRVADTQYF. CDR3 sequence (DNA): TGCGCCAGCAGCTTGCAAAGGGTGGCAGATACGCAGTATTTT.

The chain uses TRBV7-2 and TRBJ2-1, with D tentatively TRBD1 or TRBD2 (6 bases each). This CDR3 contains 16 residues. The V and J ends lost 5 bases and 1 base respectively, with 15 bases between them. The germline gives CDR1 SGHTA, CDR2 FQGNSA. The CDR3 bases are TGTGCCAGCAGCACTGACGGGGGCGAATCCTACAATGAGCAGTTCTTC. Translating it yields CASSTDGGESYNEQFF.

V and J are TRBV27 and TRBJ2-3; D possibly corresponds to TRBD2 (5 bases). The CDR3 runs to 13 residues. The V end was cut by 6 bases, the J end by 5 bases, with 12 bases between. The germline CDR1 and CDR2 sequences are MNHEY and SMNVEV (reference sequence). The chain's CDR3 is CASSRQAVDTQYF. In DNA, the CDR3 is TGTGCCAGCAGCCGCCAAGCGGTAGATACGCAGTATTTT.

The V and J genes are TRBV5-6 and TRBJ2-7; 9 bases match TRBD1. The CDR3 contains 15 residues. J lost 4 bases, V lost 0 bases, and 5 bases had no gene match. The germline V gene has CDR1 SGHDT and CDR2 YYEEEE. The CDR3 protein is CASSLAFGQGYEQYV. Here the CDR3 DNA reads TGTGCCAGCAGCTTGGCCTTCGGACAGGGGTACGAGCAGTACGTC.

In its sample, this clonotype was seen many times. J is TRBJ2-3 and V is TRBV7-2; 11 bases agree with TRBD2. V shed 5 bases, J shed 7 bases, and the junction held 11 bases outside the gene matches. There are 16 residues in the CDR3. The germline V gene has CDR1 SGHTA and CDR2 FQGNSA. DNA for the CDR3: TGTGCCAGCAGCAAGAATAGCGGGGGGGCCGCGCATACGCAGTATTTT. It encodes CASSKNSGGAAHTQYF.

The V and J genes are TRBV20-1 and TRBJ1-4, with 9 positions matching TRBD1. From germline, CDR1 is DFQATT and CDR2 SNEGSKA (reference sequence). CDR3 length equals 13 residues. Trimming cost V 6 bases and J 4 bases; bases outside gene matches: 3. The CDR3 DNA is TGCAGTGCACGGACAGGGGATAATGAAAAACTGTTTTTT. This encodes CSARTGDNEKLFF.

There are many counts of this clonotype. This sequence joins TRBV7-9 and TRBJ2-5, with a weak D call TRBD1 (6 bases). Per germline, CDR1 SEHNR and CDR2 FQNEAQ (reference sequence). V lost 0 bases, J lost 3 bases, and 17 bases lay in between. The CDR3 covers 17 residues. As DNA, the CDR3 is TGTGCCAGCAGCTTAGCGCGTGGAGGTTCAGGGGAAGAGACCCAGTACTTC. Translated: CASSLARGGSGEETQYF.

The genes are TRBV24-1 and TRBJ1-5; 8 nucleotides align to TRBD1. V shed 2 bases and J 4 bases; nucleotides not matched to a gene: 6. The CDR3 has 16 residues. In germline, CDR1 is KGHDR, CDR2 SFDVKD. In DNA, the CDR3 is TGTGCCACCAGTGATTCCGGACAGGGACCGAATCAGCCCCAGCATTTT. It is translated as CATSDSGQGPNQPQHF.

This clonotype has at least ten counts. An end of the junction does not agree with germline; a read error may underlie this. The chain recombines TRBV6-2 or TRBV6-3 with TRBJ2-5; D not certain. The CDR3 is 11 residues long. CDR1 MNHEY and CDR2 SVGEGT come from the germline V gene. The CDR3 DNA sequence: TGCGCCAGCAGCAACCAAGAGACCCAGTACTTC. This gives the protein CASSNQETQYF.

The V call is TRBV11-1, the J call TRBJ2-3, with D tentatively TRBD2 (6 bases). V lost 7 bases and J 5 bases, leaving 28 bases between the germline ends. This CDR3 region has 18 residues. The germline gives CDR1 SGHAT, CDR2 FQDESV (reference sequence). The chain's CDR3 is CASTLGPGGSRVKDTQYF. The CDR3 coding sequence is TGTGCCAGCACCCTAGGGCCTGGGGGGTCTCGAGTCAAAGATACGCAGTATTTT.

This clonotype occurred a few times. The J gene is TRBJ2-5, the V gene TRBV20-1; 8 positions agree with TRBD1. Germline CDR1 and CDR2: DFQATT and SNEGSKA (reference sequence). CDR3 length: 12 residues. Trimming at V came to 6 bases and at J to 4 bases, leaving 4 bases not matched to a gene. The CDR3: CSAGQGSETQYF. The DNA of the CDR3 is TGCAGTGCCGGACAGGGATCAGAGACCCAGTACTTC.

The genes are TRBV25-1 and TRBJ1-3; D is unresolved. V dropped 3 bases and J dropped 4 bases, with 16 bases sitting between them. The CDR3 runs 16 residues. The germline gives CDR1 MGHDK, CDR2 SYGVNS. The CDR3 region is CASSDRLLDFGNTIYF. CDR3 DNA sequence: TGTGCCAGCAGTGACCGACTGCTAGATTTCGGAAACACCATATATTTT.

In this sample, this clonotype turned up a few times. The rearrangement uses TRBV5-1 and TRBJ2-3; TRBD1 matches 10 bases. CDR1 and CDR2 from the germline V gene are SGHRS and YFSETQ. This CDR3 has 16 residues. The trim removed 0 bases at V and 7 bases at J, leaving 8 bases unmatched. The chain's CDR3 is CASSLEGTGALNTQYF. CDR3 coding DNA: TGCGCCAGCAGCTTGGAAGGGACAGGGGCATTAAATACGCAGTATTTT.

This clonotype was seen a handful of times. This chain connects TRBV5-1 to TRBJ2-5; the D call may be TRBD1 or TRBD2 (5 bases each). This CDR3 spans 16 amino acids. V was cut by 1 base and J by 4 bases, with 17 bases left in between. The germline gives CDR1 SGHRS, CDR2 YFSETQ. CDR3 protein: CASSLLPTVRGETQYF. The CDR3, as DNA: TGCGCCAGCAGCTTGCTACCGACAGTGAGGGGAGAGACCCAGTACTTC. The whole variable domain, filled in from reference TRBV5-1 and TRBJ2-5, reads KAGVTQTPRYLIKTRGQQVTLSCSPISGHRSVSWYQQTPGQGLQFLFEYFSETQRNKGNFPGRFSGRQFSNSRSEMNVSTLELGDSALYLCASSLLPTVRGETQYFGPGTRLLVL.

The chain recombines TRBV4-1 with TRBJ1-6; a weak D match, TRBD1 (5 bases). The germline gives CDR1 MGHRA, CDR2 YSYEKL. The V end was cut by 1 base, the J end by 2 bases, with 12 bases between. CDR3 length: 17 residues. In nucleotides, the CDR3 is TGCGCCAGCAGCCAAGGTTTCGGGGGGACCTATAATTCACCCCTCCACTTT. This encodes CASSQGFGGTYNSPLHF.

The rearrangement uses TRBV28 and TRBJ1-2; 7 nucleotides align to TRBD1. The V gene end was trimmed by 3 bases and the J gene end by 2 bases; junction bases not matched to a gene: 3. The CDR3 length is 14 residues. The germline V gene encodes CDR1 MDHEN and CDR2 SYDVKM. The CDR3 reads CASSFSGQNYGYTF. CDR3 coding DNA: TGTGCCAGCAGTTTCTCGGGACAGAACTATGGCTACACCTTC.